One sample yielded the 17 T cell receptor beta chains listed below, sequenced in a study of CD8+CD57+ T cells in acquired aplastic anemia. All patients picked for sequencing had shown, by flow cytometry, an expansion of CD8+CD57+ cells. The template used for profiling TCR beta VDJ and CDR3 was genomic DNA. TCRdb ran MiXCR on the reads and lists one entry per CDR3 protein. The repertoire holds 150,000 or so distinct CDR3 sequences, with about 48% as singletons. The sample comprised sorted CD4+, CD8+, or CD8+CD57+ T cells (not recorded which) from PBMCs. The receptors here all came from a human donor with aplastic anemia.

The rearrangement joins TRBV7-9 to TRBJ2-5, with 10 bases matching TRBD2. Germline V gene lookup returns CDR1 SEHNR and CDR2 FQNEAQ (reference sequence). The CDR3 has 13 amino acids. The J segment lost 5 bases and the V segment lost 3 bases, leaving 0 bases of the junction unmatched. The CDR3 reads CASSFSGGETQYF. CDR3 nucleotide sequence: TGTGCCAGCAGCTTTAGCGGGGGGGAGACCCAGTACTTC.

This sequence joins TRBV2 and TRBJ1-6; D is undetermined. Germline V gives CDR1 SNHLY, CDR2 FYNNEI. The CDR3 is made up of 15 amino acids. The V and J ends lost 6 bases and 7 bases respectively, with 16 bases between them. Here the CDR3 reads CASRPPTVTNSPLHF. CDR3 nucleotide sequence: TGTGCCAGCAGGCCCCCTACAGTGACCAATTCACCCCTCCACTTT.

The chain uses TRBV12-5 and TRBJ1-5; 10 bases map to TRBD1. The CDR3 contains 14 residues. V shed 9 bases and J 15 bases; nucleotides not matched to a gene: 17. Germline loops: CDR1 LGHNT, CDR2 FRNRAP. This CDR3 reads CASAPGTGVGVAHF. CDR3 sequence (DNA): TGTGCTAGCGCGCCCGGGACAGGGGTTGGGGTGGCGCATTTT.

This chain links TRBV10-3 with TRBJ2-1; TRBD2 matches 7 bases. In germline, CDR1 is ENHRY, CDR2 SYGVKD. The CDR3 covers 18 residues. The J segment lost 3 bases and the V segment lost 3 bases, leaving 14 bases of the junction unmatched. In DNA form, the CDR3 reads TGTGCCATCAGTGAACCGGGACTACCCGTGCGAGGCTACAATGAGCAGTTCTTC. It encodes CAISEPGLPVRGYNEQFF.

The chain recombines TRBV7-2 with TRBJ2-2; maybe TRBD2 (5 bases). Trimming removed 1 base from V and 6 bases from J, with 12 bases in between. This CDR3 contains 15 residues. Per germline, CDR1 SGHTA and CDR2 FQGNSA. CDR3 sequence (DNA): TGTGCCAGCAGCTTAGGACTAATCGGTGCCGGGGAGCTGTTTTTT. Protein sequence: CASSLGLIGAGELFF.

CDR3 DNA: TGTGCCACCAGTGATCCAAATAGCGGGAGGGCCCACGAGCAGTACTTC. This codes for CATSDPNSGRAHEQYF. The V call is TRBV24-1, the J call TRBJ2-7, with TRBD2 matching 11 bases. The V and J ends lost 3 bases and 5 bases, in that order; junction bases with no gene match: 8. The CDR3 is 16 residues long. Germline values: CDR1 KGHDR, CDR2 SFDVKD.

As for this clonotype: This could be a read error, since a much larger clone is one nucleotide away. V is TRBV2 and J is TRBJ2-3, with TRBD2 matching 9 bases. This CDR3 has 14 amino acids. The V gene's germline CDR1 is SNHLY and CDR2 FYNNEI. After removal of 4 bases from V and 2 bases from J, the junction contained 1 base not matched to a gene. In DNA form, the CDR3 reads TGTGCCAGCAGTGCTAGCGGGGTCACAGATACGCAGTATTTT. Translated, it gives CASSASGVTDTQYF.

This clonotype was detected many times. In DNA form, the CDR3 reads TGTGCCAGCAGCTTAACGGCAGGGGGCGCAGGCTATGGCTACACCTTC. It yields the protein CASSLTAGGAGYGYTF. This chain links TRBV7-8 with TRBJ1-2, with TRBD1 identical over 8 bases. Losses at the gene ends were 2 bases for V and 4 bases for J; bases not matched to a gene: 9. Germline lookup yields CDR1 SGHVS and CDR2 FQNEAQ. The CDR3 is 16 residues long.

The CDR3 sequence: CSARHGRALVHTQYF. CDR3 in DNA: TGCAGTGCTAGACACGGGAGGGCCCTTGTTCATACGCAGTATTTT. V and J are TRBV20-1 and TRBJ2-3, with 8 bases that match TRBD2. This CDR3 comprises 15 residues. V was pared by 2 bases and J by 7 bases, with 11 bases of the junction left unmatched. CDR1 and CDR2 (germline): DFQATT, SNEGSKA (reference sequence).

The CDR3 here is CSVQGSNVLTF. The CDR3, as DNA: TGCAGCGTACAAGGGTCCAACGTCCTGACTTTC. The chain is built from TRBV29-1 and TRBJ2-6; unclear D gene. Trimming shortened V by 6 bases and J by 8 bases, and 8 bases separated the two germline ends. The CDR3 covers 11 residues. Germline V gene sequence: CDR1 SQVTM, CDR2 ANQGSEA.

The rearrangement uses TRBV20-1 and TRBJ1-2; the D is unclear. V gave up 6 bases and J gave up 3 bases, with 14 bases separating them. Germline V gene data show CDR1 as DFQATT and CDR2 as SNEGSKA (reference sequence). CDR3 length equals 13 residues. The CDR3 nucleotides read TGCAGTGCCAGCAGTTCAGCATACTATGGCTACACCTTC. Residues: CSASSSAYYGYTF.

The chain couples TRBV2 to TRBJ1-2; 7 bases are shared with TRBD1. The germline CDR1 and CDR2 sequences are SNHLY and FYNNEI. CDR3 length: 12 residues. The V segment lost 6 bases and the J segment 7 bases; nucleotides outside the gene matches: 5. The chain's CDR3 is CASSDRVLGYTF. The DNA for the CDR3 is TGTGCCAGCAGCGACAGGGTCCTTGGCTACACCTTC.

V gene TRBV11-1 combines with J gene TRBJ2-3, with 11 bases aligning to TRBD2. The V gene's germline CDR1 is SGHAT and CDR2 FQDESV (reference sequence). V lost 1 base and J lost 3; bases outside the gene matches: 3. The CDR3 sequence is 16 residues long. The CDR3 DNA reads TGTGCCAGCAGCTTAGTGGGACTAGCGGCTACAGATACGCAGTATTTT. Translated: CASSLVGLAATDTQYF. Using reference TRBV11-1 and TRBJ2-3 for the parts outside the CDR3, the full variable domain is EAEVAQSPRYKITEKSQAVAFWCDPISGHATLYWYRQILGQGPELLVQFQDESVVDDSQLPKDRFSAERLKGVDSTLKIQPAELGDSAMYLCASSLVGLAATDTQYFGPGTRLTVL.

This sequence joins TRBV20-1 and TRBJ2-7; TRBD2 aligns across 16 bases. This CDR3 region has 17 residues. J was trimmed by 4 bases and V by 5 bases; bases with no gene match: 11. The V gene's germline CDR1 is DFQATT and CDR2 SNEGSKA (reference sequence). The CDR3 here is CSARLGTSGRAGYEQYF. The DNA for the CDR3 is TGCAGTGCTCGCCTAGGGACTAGCGGGAGGGCCGGGTACGAGCAGTACTTC.

The genes are TRBV10-3 and TRBJ2-1, with 8 bases fitting TRBD2. The CDR3 sequence is 15 residues long. The germline V gene has CDR1 ENHRY and CDR2 SYGVKD. Unmatched junction bases numbered 2, after V lost 2 bases and J lost 2 bases. The CDR3 loop reads CAISEREGAYNEQFF. The CDR3, as DNA: TGTGCCATCAGTGAGCGGGAGGGCGCCTACAATGAGCAGTTCTTC.

The sample holds many counts of this clonotype. The chain combines TRBV5-6 with TRBJ2-6, with 7 bases matching TRBD1. The CDR3 covers 16 residues. The trim removed 3 bases at V and 7 bases at J, leaving 10 bases unmatched. Germline CDR1 is SGHDT and CDR2 is YYEEEE. The CDR3 loop reads CASSSAGTADANVLTF. The CDR3 DNA is TGTGCCAGCAGCTCGGCAGGGACAGCAGATGCCAACGTCCTGACTTTC.

The chain links TRBV19 to TRBJ1-5; D is ambiguous. The CDR3 length is 14 residues. In germline, CDR1 is LNHDA, CDR2 SQIVND (reference sequence). The V and J ends lost 3 bases and 9 bases respectively, with 15 bases between them. The CDR3 loop reads CASSMTGSQGPQHF. The CDR3, as DNA: TGTGCCAGTAGTATGACGGGGTCTCAAGGGCCCCAGCATTTT.